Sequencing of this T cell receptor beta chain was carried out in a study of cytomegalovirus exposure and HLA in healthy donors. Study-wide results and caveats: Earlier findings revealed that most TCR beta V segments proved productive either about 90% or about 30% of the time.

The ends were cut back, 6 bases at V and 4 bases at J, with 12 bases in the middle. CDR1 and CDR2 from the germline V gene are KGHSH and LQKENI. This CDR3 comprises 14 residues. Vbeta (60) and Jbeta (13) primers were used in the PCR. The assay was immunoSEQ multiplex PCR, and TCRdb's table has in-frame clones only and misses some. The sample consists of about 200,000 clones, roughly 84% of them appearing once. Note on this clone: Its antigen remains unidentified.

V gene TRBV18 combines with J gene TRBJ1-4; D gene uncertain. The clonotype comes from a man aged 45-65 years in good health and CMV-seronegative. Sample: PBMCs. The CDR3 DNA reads TGTGCCAGCTCCCCCGGGAGCCTTAATGAAAAACTGTTTTTT. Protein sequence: CASSPGSLNEKLFF.